The 21 T cell receptor beta chains in this list originate from one sample, sequenced in a study of Ad26.COV2.S vaccination and SARS-CoV-2 variants. Treatment indicated: some 19 received Ad26.COV2.S at low or high dose, single or two shots; five or six received placebo; per-sample allocation not given. On day 63 after the first injection, vaccine and placebo recipients gave samples. Generated by immunoSEQ multiplex PCR, the TCRdb table keeps only in-frame clones and is missing some. Seen here are some 290,000 clones, roughly 80% observed once, and the top ten hold approximately 2%. Specimen: peripheral blood, collected in a trial of Ad26.COV2.S vaccine versus placebo. The origin of the receptors is a person aged 18-65 years who received the Ad26.COV2.S COVID-19 vaccine or a placebo.

In DNA, the CDR3 is TGTGCCATCAGTGAGTCGACAGTCAACACTGAAGCTTTCTTT. Translated, it gives CAISESTVNTEAFF. The chain carries TRBV10-3 and TRBJ1-1, with a possible D match to TRBD1 (5 bases). The CDR3 consists of 14 residues. V lost 0 bases and J lost 2, with 7 bases in between. From germline, CDR1 is ENHRY and CDR2 SYGVKD.

The gene calls are TRBV19 and TRBJ1-6; tentatively, D is TRBD1 (6 bases). Germline CDR1 LNHDA, CDR2 SQIVND (reference sequence). The CDR3 runs 15 residues. V was pared by 3 bases and J by 7 bases, with 13 bases between. Written as DNA, the CDR3 is TGTGCCAGTAGTATGGAGGCAAGGGGGAATTCACCCCTCCACTTT. Translation: CASSMEARGNSPLHF.

The rearrangement joins TRBV28 to TRBJ2-1; 15 bases line up with TRBD2. The CDR3 covers 16 residues. Trimming cost V 5 bases and J 4 bases; bases outside gene matches: 3. In germline, CDR1 is MDHEN, CDR2 SYDVKM. DNA of the CDR3: TGTGCCAGCAGTCCGGGACTAGCGGGGGGATACAATGAGCAGTTCTTC. Encoded protein: CASSPGLAGGYNEQFF.

The chain joins TRBV27 to TRBJ1-1; 8 nucleotides line up with TRBD1. V gave up 0 bases and J gave up 5 bases; unmatched junction bases: 2. CDR3 length: 14 residues. CDR1 and CDR2 (germline): MNHEY, SMNVEV (reference sequence). The CDR3 nucleotides read TGTGCCAGCAGTTTATCACAGGGGGGAACTGAAGCTTTCTTT. Protein sequence: CASSLSQGGTEAFF.

The chain employs TRBV2 and TRBJ2-7; 8 nucleotides align to TRBD1. J lost 9 bases, V lost 6 bases, and 7 bases had no gene match. CDR1 and CDR2 (germline): SNHLY, FYNNEI. The CDR3 runs to 12 residues. As DNA, the CDR3 is TGTGCCAGCAGGGCGGACAGGGCAGGGCAGTACTTC. Translation gives CASRADRAGQYF.

The chain joins TRBV5-6 to TRBJ2-6; D remains ambiguous. The CDR3 spans 18 residues. Germline V gene sequence: CDR1 SGHDT, CDR2 YYEEEE. V was shortened by 0 bases and J by 0 bases, with 13 bases between the two germline ends. Here the CDR3 reads CASSLVDGLFSGANVLTF. The CDR3 region has the DNA TGTGCCAGCAGCTTGGTGGACGGGTTATTCTCTGGGGCCAACGTCCTGACTTTC.

CDR3 bases: TGTGCCAGCAGTTTAGAGAGCGGGGGAAGAGGGTTCTTC. This translates into CASSLESGGRGFF. The rearrangement uses TRBV27 and TRBJ2-1, with 8 nucleotides matching TRBD2. Germline-derived CDR1 and CDR2 are MNHEY and SMNVEV (reference sequence). Losses at the gene ends were 2 bases for V and 15 bases for J; bases not matched to a gene: 9. The CDR3 sequence is 13 residues long.

This clone was counted between two and nine times. The V gene is TRBV10-1, the J gene TRBJ1-3; no clear D. From germline, CDR1 is WNHNN and CDR2 SYGVQD (reference sequence). The CDR3 is made up of 14 amino acids. V was shortened by 6 bases and J by 3 bases, with 12 bases between the two germline ends. CDR3 region: CASRQGMSGNTIYF. The CDR3 bases are TGCGCCAGCAGGCAAGGGATGAGTGGAAACACCATATATTTT.

V is TRBV6-5 and J is TRBJ2-1, with TRBD2 matching over 10 bases. Germline CDR1 reads MNHEY; CDR2 reads SVGAGI. The junction had 5 bases not matched to a gene; V was cut back by 0 bases and J by 9 bases. There are 15 residues in the CDR3. The CDR3 DNA is TGTGCCAGCAGTTACTCACTAGCGGGGATGGGTGAGCAGTTCTTC. Its translation is CASSYSLAGMGEQFF.

This clone appeared once. V usage is TRBV28 and J usage is TRBJ1-5; D is undetermined. The CDR3 loop spans 14 amino acids. Germline values: CDR1 MDHEN, CDR2 SYDVKM. V was shortened by 6 bases and J by 0 bases, with 9 bases between the two germline ends. The CDR3 bases are TGTGCCAGCAGCGACGGAAATAGCAATCAGCCCCAGCATTTT. It translates to CASSDGNSNQPQHF.

The chain is built from TRBV3-1 (or the pseudogene TRBV3-2) and TRBJ2-5; no definite D call. The germline V and J ends were trimmed by 2 bases and 2 bases, with 3 bases remaining between them. The CDR3 sequence is 12 residues long. CDR1 is LGHDT and CDR2 is YNNKEL in the germline V gene (reference sequence). The CDR3 here is CASSQFQETQYF. The CDR3 nucleotides are TGTGCCAGCAGCCAATTTCAAGAGACCCAGTACTTC.

DNA of the CDR3: TGTGCCAGCAGCCCGATTGTGGGCTATGAAAAACTGTTTTTT. It codes for CASSPIVGYEKLFF. The V and J genes are TRBV11-2 and TRBJ1-4; D not resolved. Between the trimmed V and J ends, which lost 5 bases and 6 bases, there was a span of 13 bases. Per germline, CDR1 SGHAT and CDR2 FQNNGV. The CDR3 is 14 residues long. Full variable domain (missing parts from reference TRBV11-2 and TRBJ1-4): EAGVAQSPRYKIIEKRQSVAFWCNPISGHATLYWYQQILGQGPKLLIQFQNNGVVDDSQLPKDRFSAERLKGVDSTLKIQPAKLEDSAVYLCASSPIVGYEKLFFGSGTQLSVL.

The V gene is TRBV28, the J gene TRBJ1-2, with D perhaps TRBD1 (5 bases). Trimming stripped 5 bases from V and 3 bases from J, with 7 bases between. The length of the CDR3 is 12 residues. The germline CDR1 and CDR2 sequences are MDHEN and SYDVKM. CDR3: CASSVTDYGYTF. The CDR3 bases are TGTGCCAGCAGTGTGACAGACTATGGCTACACCTTC.

The chain has TRBV27 and TRBJ2-3, with unresolved D. The CDR3 covers 15 residues. The ends were cut back, 6 bases at V and 5 bases at J, with 18 bases in the middle. Germline assignment: CDR1 MNHEY and CDR2 SMNVEV (reference sequence). CDR3 region: CASSSRDQGLDTQYF. In nucleotides, the CDR3 is TGTGCCAGCAGCTCCCGCGATCAAGGGTTAGATACGCAGTATTTT.

V usage is TRBV7-8 and J usage is TRBJ2-5; no clear D. This CDR3 has 15 amino acids. V was pared by 0 bases and J by 3 bases, with 11 bases between. Per germline, CDR1 SGHVS and CDR2 FQNEAQ. The CDR3 DNA is TGTGCCAGCAGCTTAGCGCTACGAATGAAAGAGACCCAGTACTTC. Translated, it gives CASSLALRMKETQYF. Variable domain in full (rest from reference TRBV7-8 and TRBJ2-5): GAGVSQSPRYKVAKRGQDVALRCDPISGHVSLFWYQQALGQGPEFLTYFQNEAQLDKSGLPSDRFFAERPEGSVSTLKIQRTQQEDSAVYLCASSLALRMKETQYFGPGTRLLVL.

The J gene is TRBJ2-5, the V gene TRBV5-8, with D tentatively TRBD1 or TRBD2 (6 bases each). CDR1 is SGHTS and CDR2 is YDEGEE in the germline V gene. The CDR3 consists of 15 residues. V gave up 7 bases and J gave up 5 bases, with 21 bases separating them. The CDR3 sequence: CASGPRGRGGETQYF. The CDR3 DNA follows: TGTGCCAGCGGGCCCCGGGGGCGCGGCGGGGAGACCCAGTACTTC.

CDR3 amino acids: CSAANGLKAGELFF. CDR3 nucleotides: TGCAGCGCAGCAAATGGGCTTAAAGCCGGGGAGCTGTTTTTT. V usage is TRBV29-1 and J usage is TRBJ2-2; D gene ambiguous. Germline V gives CDR1 SQVTM, CDR2 ANQGSEA. The CDR3 is 14 amino acids. V lost 7 bases and J lost 6, with 18 bases in between.

The chain couples TRBV5-6 to TRBJ1-1; D remains ambiguous. Germline CDR1 reads SGHDT; CDR2 reads YYEEEE. CDR3 length equals 13 residues. V was pared by 4 bases and J by 2 bases, with 9 bases between. CDR3 protein: CASSLLGNTEAFF. CDR3 in DNA: TGTGCCAGCAGCCTGTTGGGAAACACTGAAGCTTTCTTT. Filled out from reference TRBV5-6 and TRBJ1-1, the complete variable domain reads DAGVTQSPTHLIKTRGQQVTLRCSPKSGHDTVSWYQQALGQGPQFIFQYYEEEERQRGNFPDRFSGHQFPNYSSELNVNALLLGDSALYLCASSLLGNTEAFFGQGTRLTVV.

This clone was detected a few times. The V gene is TRBV29-1, the J gene TRBJ1-1, with a possible D match to TRBD1 (5 bases). Germline lookup yields CDR1 SQVTM and CDR2 ANQGSEA. Trimming pared 0 bases from V and 1 base from J, leaving 6 bases between. CDR3 length: 13 amino acids. As DNA, the CDR3 is TGCAGCGTTGAAGAACAGGCGAACACTGAAGCTTTCTTT. This sequence encodes CSVEEQANTEAFF.

About this clone: Compared with germline, one end of the junction differs, possibly owing to a read error. The V call is TRBV24-1, the J call TRBJ1-2; the match to TRBD1 covers 8 bases. Germline V lookup: CDR1 KGHDR, CDR2 SFDVKD. This CDR3 is built from 12 residues. The CDR3 bases are TGTGCCACCAGTGATGCGGACAGGGACCTGGCCTTC. This translates into CATSDADRDLAF.

V is TRBV7-8 and J is TRBJ1-1; possibly TRBD1 for D (5 bases). Between the trimmed V and J ends, which lost 4 bases and 0 bases, there was a span of 12 bases. From germline, CDR1 is SGHVS and CDR2 FQNEAQ. The CDR3 has 15 amino acids. The CDR3: CASSYNRMLNTEAFF. CDR3 DNA: TGTGCCAGCAGCTACAACAGGATGTTGAACACTGAAGCTTTCTTT.